A single sample is the source of the 17 T cell receptor beta chains below, sequenced in a study of cytomegalovirus exposure and HLA in healthy donors. Amplification used 60 Vbeta primers and 13 Jbeta primers. Repertoires were generated with immunoSEQ multiplex PCR, while TCRdb's copy carries only in-frame clones and drops some. The sample carries tens of thousands of clones, roughly two thirds recorded once. The material sequenced was PBMCs. These TCRs come from a woman aged 45-65 years in good health and CMV-seropositive.

V usage is TRBV7-6 and J usage is TRBJ2-5; D ambiguous. V shed 4 bases and J shed 13 bases, with 13 bases lying between them. The CDR3 is made up of 11 amino acids. CDR1 and CDR2 (germline): SGHVS, FNYEAQ. The DNA for the CDR3 is TGTGCCAGCAGCTCTCCTTCTATAGCGTACTTC. Its protein is CASSSPSIAYF.

The chain couples TRBV5-1 to TRBJ2-2; D not resolved. Per the germline V gene, CDR1 is SGHRS and CDR2 is YFSETQ. V was cut by 5 bases and J by 5 bases, with 4 bases left in between. The CDR3 runs 11 residues. CDR3 loop: CASSRTGELFF. CDR3 in DNA: TGCGCCAGCAGTAGAACCGGGGAGCTGTTTTTT.

In its sample, this clone was seen once. This chain uses TRBV9 with TRBJ1-6, with D unresolved. Trimming removed 0 bases at V and 7 bases at J, with 11 bases between. This CDR3 is 15 amino acids long. CDR1 is SGDLS and CDR2 is YYNGEE in the germline V gene. Written as DNA, the CDR3 is TGTGCCAGCAGCGTAGATGAGAGTTTAAATTCACCCCTCCACTTT. It specifies CASSVDESLNSPLHF.

In this sample, this clone turned up a few times. The rearrangement joins TRBV4-2 to TRBJ2-5; no firm D call. The germline CDR1 and CDR2 sequences are LGHNA and YNFKEQ. CDR3 length equals 13 residues. V dropped 0 bases and J dropped 5 bases, with 7 bases sitting between them. The CDR3 DNA is TGTGCCAGCAGCCAAGATAGAGAGGAGACCCAGTACTTC. This codes for CASSQDREETQYF.

A few counts support this clone. The chain has TRBV10-1 and TRBJ2-1; TRBD1 might be the D (7 bases). The CDR3 loop spans 15 amino acids. Per the germline V gene, CDR1 is WNHNN and CDR2 is SYGVQD (reference sequence). Trimming removed 4 bases from V and 9 bases from J, with 19 bases in between. The CDR3 sequence is CASSVQGGAGSEQFF. The CDR3 DNA sequence: TGCGCCAGCAGTGTTCAGGGGGGCGCGGGTAGTGAGCAGTTCTTC.

This clone was observed a handful of times. The chain couples TRBV7-8 to TRBJ1-2, with D maybe TRBD1 (5 bases). The germline V gene encodes CDR1 SGHVS and CDR2 FQNEAQ. The CDR3 contains 13 residues. Deletions cut 5 bases from V and 0 bases from J, with 7 bases between. The CDR3 loop is CASSKQANYGYTF. CDR3 DNA: TGTGCCAGCAGCAAACAGGCTAACTATGGCTACACCTTC.

The chain carries TRBV28 and TRBJ1-2; TRBD1 aligns across 8 bases. Germline loops: CDR1 MDHEN, CDR2 SYDVKM. This CDR3 comprises 14 residues. V was clipped by 4 bases and J by 4 bases; unmatched bases: 5. The CDR3 coding sequence is TGTGCCAGCAGTTCGTCGACAGGGGTCTATGGCTACACCTTC. Encoded protein: CASSSSTGVYGYTF.

The chain recombines TRBV29-1 with TRBJ1-2; the D is unclear. CDR1 and CDR2 (germline): SQVTM, ANQGSEA. The CDR3 covers 13 residues. The germline V and J ends were trimmed by 5 bases and 4 bases, with 14 bases remaining between them. DNA of the CDR3: TGCAGCGTTTTGAGAGGGAGGAGCTATGGCTACACCTTC. It encodes CSVLRGRSYGYTF.

The CDR3 DNA is TGTGCCACCAGCAGGACGTCACCGGGTAGGAATGAGCAGTTCTTC. Protein: CATSRTSPGRNEQFF. J is TRBJ2-1 and V is TRBV15; D is undetermined. The germline V gene encodes CDR1 LNHNV and CDR2 YYDKDF (reference sequence). V was cut by 3 bases and J by 7 bases, with 16 bases left in between. This CDR3 region has 15 residues.

CDR3 nucleotide sequence: TGCGCCAGCAGTGGGATCAGAGAGGGACTTCCTTCAGATACGCAGTATTTT. Translated: CASSGIREGLPSDTQYF. V gene TRBV10-2 combines with J gene TRBJ2-3, with a weak D call TRBD2 (6 bases). The ends were cut back, 4 bases at V and 4 bases at J, with 21 bases in the middle. CDR1 is WSHSY, CDR2 SAAADI, per germline. The CDR3 is made up of 17 amino acids.

The chain has TRBV7-2 and TRBJ2-1; 7 bases match TRBD2. The CDR3 is 19 amino acids. Per the germline V gene, CDR1 is SGHTA and CDR2 is FQGNSA. V gave up 5 bases and J gave up 5 bases; unmatched junction bases: 21. This CDR3 is CASSPTSRGVRIGDNEQFF. The CDR3, as DNA: TGTGCCAGCAGCCCCACATCTCGGGGGGTTCGCATCGGGGACAATGAGCAGTTCTTC.

This chain uses TRBV27 with TRBJ1-2; the D gene is possibly TRBD1 (5 bases). Germline V gene lookup returns CDR1 MNHEY and CDR2 SMNVEV (reference sequence). The CDR3 is 14 residues long. V gave up 5 bases and J gave up 7 bases, with 17 bases separating them. For the CDR3, the DNA is TGTGCCAGCAGTACCAGGGCTTTCGCCAGTGGCTACACCTTC. Its protein is CASSTRAFASGYTF.

The chain carries TRBV28 and TRBJ2-3, with TRBD1 matching 7 bases. This CDR3 is 12 amino acids long. Looked up from germline, CDR1 is MDHEN and CDR2 is SYDVKM. The J segment lost 11 bases and the V segment lost 6 bases, leaving 8 bases of the junction unmatched. The DNA of the CDR3 is TGTGCCAGCAGCCCAGACAGGGTTTGGCAGTATTTT. Its protein product is CASSPDRVWQYF.

In its sample, this clone was seen a few times. This sequence joins TRBV9 and TRBJ2-1, with TRBD2 matching over 10 bases. The CDR3 extends over 17 amino acids. The V segment lost 3 bases and the J segment 6 bases; nucleotides outside the gene matches: 12. Germline CDR1 is SGDLS and CDR2 is YYNGEE. CDR3 nucleotides: TGTGCCAGCAGCGGGGGCGTGGGGGAGCGGGGGGGCAATGAGCAGTTCTTC. It is translated as CASSGGVGERGGNEQFF.

The J gene is TRBJ2-5, the V gene TRBV4-1; D unresolved. The germline V gene has CDR1 MGHRA and CDR2 YSYEKL. The CDR3 length is 15 residues. V was cut by 7 bases and J by 5 bases, with 20 bases left in between. CDR3 nucleotides: TGCGCCAGCAAGGAAGCCCATGGCGAGGTGGAGACCCAGTACTTC. It encodes CASKEAHGEVETQYF.

CDR3 bases: TGCGCCAGCAGCCAAGTTCGGGGTTACAATGAGCAGTTCTTC. It codes for CASSQVRGYNEQFF. The rearrangement uses TRBV4-1 and TRBJ2-1, with D maybe TRBD2 (5 bases). Per germline, CDR1 MGHRA and CDR2 YSYEKL. The germline V and J ends were trimmed by 1 base and 4 bases, with 8 bases remaining between them. The CDR3 sequence is 14 residues long.

The chain couples TRBV19 to TRBJ1-1; 7 bases match TRBD1. CDR3 length: 16 amino acids. Germline loops: CDR1 LNHDA, CDR2 SQIVND (reference sequence). V lost 3 bases, J lost 2 bases, and 9 bases stayed unmatched. CDR3 region: CASSIPTGSTNTEAFF. The CDR3 nucleotides are TGTGCCAGTAGTATCCCGACAGGGAGTACAAACACTGAAGCTTTCTTT.